This T cell receptor (beta chain) was identified during a study of beta chain features in type 1 diabetes. Notes on the study in general: Patients with type 1 diabetes carried fewer insertions and had more deletions at their VDJ junctions. Compared with healthy donors, patients appeared to share more similar naive, central memory and regulatory TCRB repertoires. Type 1 diabetes patients had moderately but significantly shorter TCRB CDR3s in all four CD4+ subsets.

Trimming took off 3 bases at V and 4 bases at J, with 10 bases between the two ends. CDR1 and CDR2 (germline): SGHVS, FQNEAQ. The CDR3 is 13 residues long. Of note for this clone: Antigen: not known.

All of the isolated RNA was reverse transcribed, so expressed TCRB transcripts were sequenced. The data were produced by immunoSEQ multiplex PCR, yet TCRdb's version contains in-frame clones alone and is incomplete. This table has more than 250,000 clones, 20% to 25% appearing once. The gene calls are TRBV7-8 and TRBJ2-7, with a tentative D call TRBD2 (5 bases). The TCR sequence derives from a woman in her thirties with type 1 diabetes. Sample: naive CD4+ T cells from blood. This CDR3 is CASSFSVQYEQYF. CDR3 coding DNA: TGTGCCAGCAGCTTTAGCGTGCAATACGAGCAGTACTTC.